A selection of T cell receptor beta chains follows, all from one sample in a study of T cell repertoires in cytomegalovirus infection. Their target antigens are unknown. TCRdb re-called the reads through MiXCR, storing one row per CDR3 protein. There are approximately 1,000,000 distinct CDR3 sequences in the sample; approximately 32% occur only once, and about an eighth lies in the top ten. Sequencing used cultured CD8+ T cells from PBMCs, obtained from culture after CMV antigen stimulation. Source of these receptors: a human donor in good health (CMV status not recorded). Some clones in this sample may be carry-over from other donors' samples. The CDR3 runs from the conserved cysteine through the conserved F or W. D genes are given only for firm matches. Where a row states a size, it is once, few, many or the class of an expanded clone; other rows omit it.

.,17,few,TRBV4-2,TRBJ2-1,TGTGCCAGCAGCCCTTCGGATGGCGGGGCCGCCTACAATGAGCAGTTCTTC,CASSPSDGGAAYNEQFF
.,12,.,TRBV7-9,TRBJ1-2,TGTTCCAGCAGCTTCAACAGCTATGGCTACACCTTC,CSSSFNSYGYTF
.,16,few,TRBV29-1,TRBJ1-1,TGCAGCGTTGAAGATACTGACTGGGGCGTGGACACTGAAGCTTTCTTT,CSVEDTDWGVDTEAFF
.,15,few,TRBV4-2,TRBJ1-1,TGTGCCAGCAGCCAAGACCTGGGGGGGGACACTGAAGCTTTCTTT,CASSQDLGGDTEAFF
.,15,many,TRBV7-6,TRBJ2-5,TGTGCCAGCAGCTTAGGATGGGGGTACCAAGAGACCCAGTACTTC,CASSLGWGYQETQYF
TRBD2,15,.,TRBV11-2,TRBJ2-1,TGTGCCAGCAGCCTTAGCGGGTCAGGATTTAATGAGCAGTTCTTC,CASSLSGSGFNEQFF
TRBD1,18,.,TRBV27,TRBJ1-2,TGTGCCAGCAGCCCCTCGTTTTCCCTTGGACAGGTGATCTATGGCTACACCTTC,CASSPSFSLGQVIYGYTF
.,15,many,TRBV7-2,TRBJ1-2,TGTGCCAGCAGCCCAGTCGACGGGAGTCCCTATGGCTACACCTTC,CASSPVDGSPYGYTF
TRBD1,11,.,TRBV12-3/TRBV12-4,TRBJ1-2,TGTGCCAGCAGCCCCACAGGGGCTCCCCACTTC,CASSPTGAPHF
.,14,.,TRBV9,TRBJ1-6,TGTGCCAGCAGCGCCAGGGACGGAAATTCACCCCTCCACTTT,CASSARDGNSPLHF
TRBD1,14,.,TRBV28,TRBJ2-1,TGTGCCAGCAGGGACAGGGGAGGAGGAGATGAGCAGTTCTTC,CASRDRGGGDEQFF
.,16,.,TRBV29-1,TRBJ2-2,TGCAGCGTTGAAGATCGGGGGCCAGGGAACACCGGGGAGCTGTTTTTT,CSVEDRGPGNTGELFF
.,14,.,TRBV4-1,TRBJ1-5,TGCGCCAGCAGCCAAGTGGCAGGCAATCAGCCCCAGCATTTT,CASSQVAGNQPQHF
.,15,.,TRBV15,TRBJ1-2,TGTGCCACCAACCGAAGAAGACAGGATAACTATGGCTACACCTTC,CATNRRRQDNYGYTF
.,13,.,TRBV20-1,TRBJ2-2,TGCAGTGCTAGAGAGAGGACCACCGGGGAGCTGTTTTTT,CSARERTTGELFF
TRBD1,14,.,TRBV10-3,TRBJ1-1,TGTGCCATCAGTGCGTACAGGGGGCGGCCTGAAGCTTTCTTT,CAISAYRGRPEAFF
.,14,.,TRBV6-2/TRBV6-3,TRBJ1-2,TGTGCCAGCACCCCCGGGCCGGGGGCGCGGGGCTACACCTTT,CASTPGPGARGYTF
TRBD1,13,many,TRBV12-3/TRBV12-4,TRBJ1-2,TGTGCCAGCAGCCCCGCAGGGGGCTATGGCTACACCTTC,CASSPAGGYGYTF
.,13,few,TRBV2,TRBJ1-1,TGTGCCAGCATGGGCAGGCCAAACACTGAAGCTTTCTTT,CASMGRPNTEAFF
TRBD2,16,.,TRBV7-6,TRBJ2-3,TGTGCCAGCAGCATTACTAGCGGGGGGGCGCAAGATACGCAGTATTTT,CASSITSGGAQDTQYF
TRBD2,17,few,TRBV23-1,TRBJ2-3,TGCGCCAGCCGTTTACTAGCGGAGGGGACGACAACAGATACGCAGTATTTT,CASRLLAEGTTTDTQYF
TRBD1,16,once,TRBV4-1,TRBJ1-5,TGCGCCAGCAGCCAAGTAAATGACAGGGGAGGCCAGCCCCAGCATTTT,CASSQVNDRGGQPQHF
.,12,.,TRBV7-9,TRBJ1-4,TGTGCCAGCAGCTCGGCGAGGGAAAAACTGTTTTTT,CASSSAREKLFF
.,14,many,TRBV7-2,TRBJ2-2,TGTGCCAGCAGCTTAGAACCCAACACCGGGGAGCTGTTTTTT,CASSLEPNTGELFF
.,20,.,TRBV19,TRBJ2-2,TGTGCCAGTAGTATAGACCCCTCGTATTGGAGTCCGACTGACACCGGGGAGCTGTTTTTT,CASSIDPSYWSPTDTGELFF
TRBD1,12,.,TRBV19,TRBJ2-1,TGTGCCACCCGGGACAGGACTAATGAGCAGTTCTTC,CATRDRTNEQFF
TRBD1,15,many,TRBV27,TRBJ2-7,TGTGCCAGCAGTTTATCTGGGACAGGGTTCTACGAGCAGTACTTC,CASSLSGTGFYEQYF
.,17,.,TRBV6-8,TRBJ2-2,TGTGCCAGCAGTTACCCCAGACAGGGAGGGATCACCGGGGAGCTGTTTTTT,CASSYPRQGGITGELFF
.,15,.,TRBV5-6,TRBJ1-3,TGTGCCAGCAGCTTGGAGCAGGGGTGGAGGAACACCATATATTTT,CASSLEQGWRNTIYF
.,15,few,TRBV6-5,TRBJ1-4,TGTGCCAGCAAGGAAGACGAGACAACTAATGAAAAACTGTTTTTT,CASKEDETTNEKLFF
.,17,.,TRBV5-4,TRBJ2-1,TGTGCCAGCAGCTCTAGTCAGGGGCCATCGATTTACAATGAGCAGTTCTTC,CASSSSQGPSIYNEQFF
.,13,.,TRBV28,TRBJ1-2,TGTGCCAGCAGGACACCCCGTGGCTATGGCTACACCTTC,CASRTPRGYGYTF
TRBD2,17,.,TRBV11-2,TRBJ2-1,TGTGCCAGCAGCCTTCCGTTAACTAGCGGGGGTTACAATGAGCAGTTCTTC,CASSLPLTSGGYNEQFF
.,11,many,TRBV7-9,TRBJ2-2,TGTGCCAGTAGGAGCACCGGGGAGCTGTTTTTT,CASRSTGELFF
.,15,few,TRBV19,TRBJ1-1,TGTGCCAGTAGTAGCCTGGGACATATGAACACTGAAGCTTTCTTT,CASSSLGHMNTEAFF
.,14,few,TRBV12-3/TRBV12-4,TRBJ1-4,TGTGCCAGCAGTGCGAGGGGGACTAATGAAAAACTGTTTTTT,CASSARGTNEKLFF
.,12,.,TRBV19,TRBJ2-2,TGTGCCAGTAGTATCGGGCAGGTTGGGCTGTTTTTT,CASSIGQVGLFF
.,14,many,TRBV7-9,TRBJ2-3,TGTGCCAGCAGCTTAACGGGGGCGGCAGATACGCAGTATTTT,CASSLTGAADTQYF
.,16,.,TRBV7-9,TRBJ2-4,TGTGCCAGCAGCGCCGGGACGGATTTAGCCAAAAACATTCAGTACTTC,CASSAGTDLAKNIQYF
.,12,many,TRBV15,TRBJ2-4,TGTGCCACCAGCAGAGTTGGGAACATTCAGTACTTC,CATSRVGNIQYF
.,16,.,TRBV7-9,TRBJ1-4,TGTGCCAGCAGCGCCTCCATAGGGGGGGGAGGTGAAAAACTGTTTTTT,CASSASIGGGGEKLFF
TRBD1,13,few,TRBV7-9,TRBJ2-1,TGTGCCAGCAGCTTAGGGGACAGGGATGAGCAGTTCTTC,CASSLGDRDEQFF
.,14,few,TRBV6-6,TRBJ2-2,TGTGCCAGCAGTTACTTGACAGCAACCGGGGAGCTGTTTTTT,CASSYLTATGELFF
.,17,.,TRBV7-3,TRBJ2-3,TGTGCCAGCAGCTTACCCCACATTGGAAGCCTCACAGATACGCAGTATTTT,CASSLPHIGSLTDTQYF
TRBD1,14,few,TRBV4-1,TRBJ2-4,TGCGCCAGCAGCTTTCGACAGGGTGGGAACATTCAGTACTTC,CASSFRQGGNIQYF
TRBD1,13,few,TRBV19,TRBJ2-7,TGTGCCAGTAGTACGGCAGGGGGAATTGAGCAGTACTTC,CASSTAGGIEQYF
.,14,once,TRBV15,TRBJ1-2,TGTGCCACCAGCTCAACCGGGACCCTCGATGGCTACACCTTC,CATSSTGTLDGYTF
.,18,few,TRBV6-5,TRBJ1-2,TGTGCCAGCAGTTACTTTAGTTGGTCAGAGGCATACCCTATGGGCTACACCTTC,CASSYFSWSEAYPMGYTF
TRBD2,18,few,TRBV7-6,TRBJ2-2,TGTGCCAGTCGAGCTTGGGCGGGTCGGGGGGCGAACACCGGGGAGCTGTTTTTT,CASRAWAGRGANTGELFF
TRBD1,18,many,TRBV7-8,TRBJ1-2,TGTGCCAGCAGCTTATCCCACCCTCCGGGACAGACAAACTATGGCTACACCTTC,CASSLSHPPGQTNYGYTF
.,12,.,TRBV10-1,TRBJ1-5,TGCGCCAGCACGGGGATCAATCAGCCCCAGCATTTT,CASTGINQPQHF
.,15,.,TRBV12-3/TRBV12-4,TRBJ1-5,TGTGCCAGCAGTTTAGTACCCGGGGCTGAGCAGCCCCAGCATTTT,CASSLVPGAEQPQHF